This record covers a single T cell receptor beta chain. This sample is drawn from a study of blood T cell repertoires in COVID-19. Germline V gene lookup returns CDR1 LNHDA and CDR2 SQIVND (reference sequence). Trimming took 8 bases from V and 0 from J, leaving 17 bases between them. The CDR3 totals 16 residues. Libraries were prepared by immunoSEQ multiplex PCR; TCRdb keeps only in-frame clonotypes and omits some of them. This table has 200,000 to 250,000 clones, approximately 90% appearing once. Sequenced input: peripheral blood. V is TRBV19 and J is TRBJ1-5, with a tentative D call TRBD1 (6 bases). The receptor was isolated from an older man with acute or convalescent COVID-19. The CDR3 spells CASGGGVGPSNQPQHF. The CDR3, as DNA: TGTGCCAGTGGGGGGGGCGTGGGGCCTAGCAATCAGCCCCAGCATTTT.